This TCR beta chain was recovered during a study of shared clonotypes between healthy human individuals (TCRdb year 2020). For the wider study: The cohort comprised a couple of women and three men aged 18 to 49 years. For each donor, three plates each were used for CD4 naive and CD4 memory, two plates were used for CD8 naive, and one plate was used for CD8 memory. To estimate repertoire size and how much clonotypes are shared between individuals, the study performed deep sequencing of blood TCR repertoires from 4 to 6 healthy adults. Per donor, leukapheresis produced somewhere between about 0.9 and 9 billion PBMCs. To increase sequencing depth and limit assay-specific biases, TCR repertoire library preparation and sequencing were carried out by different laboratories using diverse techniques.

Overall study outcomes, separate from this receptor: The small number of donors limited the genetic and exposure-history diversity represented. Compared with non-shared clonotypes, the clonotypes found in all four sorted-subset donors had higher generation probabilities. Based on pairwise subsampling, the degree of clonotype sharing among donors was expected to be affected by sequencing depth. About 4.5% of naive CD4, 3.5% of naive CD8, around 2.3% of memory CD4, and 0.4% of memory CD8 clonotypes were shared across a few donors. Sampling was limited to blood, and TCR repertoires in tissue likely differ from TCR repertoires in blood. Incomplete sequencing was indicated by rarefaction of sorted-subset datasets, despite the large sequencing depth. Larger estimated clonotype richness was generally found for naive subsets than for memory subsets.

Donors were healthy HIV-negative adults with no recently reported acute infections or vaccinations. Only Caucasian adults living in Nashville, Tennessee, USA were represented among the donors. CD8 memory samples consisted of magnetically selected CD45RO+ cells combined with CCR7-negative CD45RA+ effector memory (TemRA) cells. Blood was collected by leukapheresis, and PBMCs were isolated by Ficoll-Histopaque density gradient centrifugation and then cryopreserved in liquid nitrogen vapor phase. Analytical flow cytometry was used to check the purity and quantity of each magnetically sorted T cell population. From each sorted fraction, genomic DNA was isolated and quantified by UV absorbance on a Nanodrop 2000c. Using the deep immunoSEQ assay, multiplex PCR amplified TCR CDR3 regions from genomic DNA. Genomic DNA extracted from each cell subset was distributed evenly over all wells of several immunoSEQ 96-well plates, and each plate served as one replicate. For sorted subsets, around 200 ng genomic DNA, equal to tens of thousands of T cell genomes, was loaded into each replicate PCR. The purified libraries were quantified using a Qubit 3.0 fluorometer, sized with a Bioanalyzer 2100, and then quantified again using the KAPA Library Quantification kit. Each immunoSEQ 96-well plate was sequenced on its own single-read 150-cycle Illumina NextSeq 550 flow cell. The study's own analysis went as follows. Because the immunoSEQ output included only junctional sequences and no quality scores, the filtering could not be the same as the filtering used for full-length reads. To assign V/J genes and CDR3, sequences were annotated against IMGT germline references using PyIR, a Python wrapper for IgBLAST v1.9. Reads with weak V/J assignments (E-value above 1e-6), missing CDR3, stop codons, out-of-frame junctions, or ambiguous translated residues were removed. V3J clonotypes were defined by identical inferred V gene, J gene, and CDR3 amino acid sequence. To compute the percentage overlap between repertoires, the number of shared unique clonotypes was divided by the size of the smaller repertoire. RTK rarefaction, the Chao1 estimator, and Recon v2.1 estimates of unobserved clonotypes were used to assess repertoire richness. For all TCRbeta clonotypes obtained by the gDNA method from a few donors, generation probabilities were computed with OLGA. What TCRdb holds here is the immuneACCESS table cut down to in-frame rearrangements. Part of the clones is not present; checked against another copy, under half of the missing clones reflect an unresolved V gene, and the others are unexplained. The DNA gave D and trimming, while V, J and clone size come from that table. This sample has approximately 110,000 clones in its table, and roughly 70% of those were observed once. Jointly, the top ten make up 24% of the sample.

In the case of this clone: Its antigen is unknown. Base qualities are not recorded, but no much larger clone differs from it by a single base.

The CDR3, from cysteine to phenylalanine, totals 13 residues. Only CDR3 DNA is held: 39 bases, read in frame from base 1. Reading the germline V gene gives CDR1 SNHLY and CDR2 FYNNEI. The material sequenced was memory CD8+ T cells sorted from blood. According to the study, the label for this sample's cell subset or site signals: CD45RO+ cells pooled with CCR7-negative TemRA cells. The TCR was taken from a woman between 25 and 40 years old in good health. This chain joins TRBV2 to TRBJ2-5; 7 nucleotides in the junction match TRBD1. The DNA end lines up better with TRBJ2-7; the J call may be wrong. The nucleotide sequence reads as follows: TGTGCCACCCGGGACAGTGAACCCTACGAGCAGTACTTC. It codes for CATRDSEPYEQYF.